The 20 T cell receptor beta chains given below trace back to one sample, sequenced in a study of cytomegalovirus exposure and HLA in healthy donors. The PCR employed 60 Vbeta primers together with 13 Jbeta primers. The table came from immunoSEQ multiplex PCR; TCRdb's copy has only in-frame clones and leaves some out. The table includes some 200,000 clones, about 85% detected once. Sequenced: PBMCs. Source of these receptors: a man aged 45 to 65 in good health and CMV-seronegative.

V and J are TRBV6-1 and TRBJ1-2; TRBD1 aligns across 9 bases. Germline CDR1 reads MNHNS; CDR2 reads SASEGT. Trimming at V came to 7 bases and at J to 8 bases, leaving 14 bases not matched to a gene. The CDR3 loop spans 15 amino acids. The CDR3 loop reads CASNSSGTGNRGYTF. The CDR3 bases are TGTGCCAGCAATAGCTCCGGGACAGGGAATCGGGGCTACACCTTC.

This clone was observed a few times. This chain joins TRBV29-1 and TRBJ1-3; D call uncertain. Deletions cut 3 bases from V and 4 bases from J, with 7 bases between. The CDR3 is 12 amino acids. CDR1 SQVTM and CDR2 ANQGSEA come from the germline V gene. CDR3 region: CSVDTPGNTIYF. The CDR3 bases are TGCAGCGTTGACACACCCGGAAACACCATATATTTT.

The J gene is TRBJ1-5, the V gene TRBV6-5, with D maybe TRBD1 (6 bases). V was cut by 6 bases and J by 7 bases, with 16 bases left in between. Germline-derived CDR1 and CDR2 are MNHEY and SVGAGI. The CDR3 spans 14 residues. The CDR3 reads CASRGTGIGQPQHF. Written as DNA, the CDR3 is TGTGCCAGCAGGGGTACAGGGATAGGACAGCCCCAGCATTTT.

V usage is TRBV9 and J usage is TRBJ1-4; D unclear. This CDR3 spans 15 amino acids. Germline lookup yields CDR1 SGDLS and CDR2 YYNGEE. V was pared by 3 bases and J by 0 bases, with 9 bases between. DNA of the CDR3: TGTGCCAGCAGCGAACAGCCAGCAACTAATGAAAAACTGTTTTTT. Translation gives CASSEQPATNEKLFF.

Comment on this clone: Relative to the germline gene, one junction end is altered; a read error may explain this. V usage is TRBV7-9 and J usage is TRBJ1-3, with D possibly TRBD1 on 6 matching bases. The germline V gene has CDR1 SEHNR and CDR2 FQNEAQ (reference sequence). CDR3 length equals 14 residues. The chain's CDR3 is CSSSSAGAGNTIYF. CDR3 in DNA: TGTTCCAGCAGCTCCGCAGGGGCTGGAAACACCATATATTTT.

This chain uses TRBV6-6 with TRBJ2-7; 14 nucleotides line up with TRBD2. The CDR3 extends over 15 amino acids. CDR1 is MNHNY, CDR2 SVGAGI, per germline (reference sequence). Trimming took 6 bases from V and 4 from J; bases not matched to a gene: 5. The CDR3 DNA sequence: TGTGCCAGCAGCCGGGGACTAGCGGGGGTTTACGAGCAGTACTTC. Residues: CASSRGLAGVYEQYF.

The chain carries TRBV5-1 and TRBJ2-7; D perhaps matches TRBD1 (6 bases). Looked up from germline, CDR1 is SGHRS and CDR2 is YFSETQ. The ends were cut back, 5 bases at V and 6 bases at J, with 15 bases in the middle. The CDR3 spans 13 residues. The CDR3 sequence is CASRGTTDSEQYF. The CDR3 coding sequence is TGCGCCAGCAGGGGGACAACCGATTCCGAGCAGTACTTC.

The genes are TRBV5-4 and TRBJ1-6; D not resolved. Trimming stripped 4 bases from V and 11 bases from J, with 19 bases between. This CDR3 spans 15 amino acids. Per the germline V gene, CDR1 is SGHNT and CDR2 is YYREEE (reference sequence). The CDR3: CASSTETGVKAPLHF. In DNA form, the CDR3 reads TGTGCCAGCAGCACCGAGACCGGGGTGAAAGCACCCCTCCACTTT.

The chain has TRBV18 and TRBJ1-2; unclear D gene. CDR3 length: 14 amino acids. Trimming stripped 0 bases from V and 8 bases from J, with 13 bases between. In germline, CDR1 is KGHSH, CDR2 LQKENI. The CDR3, as DNA: TGTGCCAGCTCACCACCGTTGGGGTCGGGAGGCTACACCTTC. Translated, it gives CASSPPLGSGGYTF. Drawing the rest from reference TRBV18 and TRBJ1-2, the complete variable domain is NAGVMQNPRHLVRRRGQEARLRCSPMKGHSHVYWYRQLPEEGLKFMVYLQKENIIDESGMPKERFSAEFPKEGPSILRIQQVVRGDSAAYFCASSPPLGSGGYTFGSGTRLTVV.

The chain carries TRBV7-9 and TRBJ2-1, with D possibly TRBD1 on 7 matching bases. Trimming pared 1 base from V and 5 bases from J, leaving 15 bases between. The CDR3 is 16 amino acids. Germline CDR1 is SEHNR and CDR2 is FQNEAQ (reference sequence). Here the CDR3 DNA reads TGTGCCAGCAGCTTAGATTCAGCAGGGGGGAACAATGAGCAGTTCTTC. Protein sequence: CASSLDSAGGNNEQFF. The complete variable domain, with remaining parts taken from reference TRBV7-9 and TRBJ2-1, reads DTGVSQNPRHKITKRGQNVTFRCDPISEHNRLYWYRQTLGQGPEFLTYFQNEAQLEKSRLLSDRFSAERPKGSFSTLEIQRTEQGDSAMYLCASSLDSAGGNNEQFFGPGTRLTVL.

The rearrangement uses TRBV7-2 and TRBJ1-5, with unresolved D. The CDR3 totals 12 residues. Trimming took off 4 bases at V and 3 bases at J, with 4 bases between the two ends. Germline CDR1 is SGHTA and CDR2 is FQGNSA. The DNA for the CDR3 is TGTGCCAGCAGCTCAAACAATCAGCCCCAGCATTTT. Translated, it gives CASSSNNQPQHF.

The chain carries TRBV7-2 and TRBJ2-7; perhaps TRBD1 as D (5 bases). Germline CDR1 is SGHTA and CDR2 is FQGNSA. Trimming left V 1 base short and J 3 bases short, with 16 bases between. The CDR3 runs 16 residues. The CDR3 DNA sequence: TGTGCCAGCAGCTTAGTCGTTACAGGATCCAGCTACGAGCAGTACTTC. Residues: CASSLVVTGSSYEQYF.

The rearrangement uses TRBV7-9 and TRBJ2-5, with D tentatively TRBD2 (6 bases). V was cut by 1 base and J by 5 bases, with 8 bases left in between. The CDR3 has 13 residues. The germline V gene encodes CDR1 SEHNR and CDR2 FQNEAQ (reference sequence). The CDR3 DNA reads as TGTGCCAGCAGCTTAGGTGGGAGGGAGACCCAGTACTTC. It is translated as CASSLGGRETQYF. Using reference TRBV7-9 and TRBJ2-5 for the parts outside the CDR3, the full variable domain is DTGVSQNPRHKITKRGQNVTFRCDPISEHNRLYWYRQTLGQGPEFLTYFQNEAQLEKSRLLSDRFSAERPKGSFSTLEIQRTEQGDSAMYLCASSLGGRETQYFGPGTRLLVL.

The CDR3 region has the DNA TGTGCCAGCACCGCAACCCCAACAGGGCGGGGGCCCGGGGAGCTGTTTTTT. Its protein is CASTATPTGRGPGELFF. The rearrangement joins TRBV7-9 to TRBJ2-2; possibly TRBD2 for D (7 bases). V was clipped by 7 bases and J by 6 bases, with 24 bases between them. Germline CDR1 SEHNR, CDR2 FQNEAQ (reference sequence). The CDR3 totals 17 residues.

The V call is TRBV6-5, the J call TRBJ1-2, with 8 bases matching TRBD1. Per the germline V gene, CDR1 is MNHEY and CDR2 is SVGAGI. The CDR3 is 12 amino acids. The V gene end was trimmed by 6 bases and the J gene end by 8 bases; junction bases not matched to a gene: 5. CDR3 protein: CASSEQGDGYTF. In DNA, the CDR3 is TGTGCCAGCAGCGAACAGGGGGACGGCTACACCTTC.

This chain joins TRBV30 and TRBJ1-2, with 7 nucleotides matching TRBD1. Losses at the gene ends were 3 bases for V and 8 bases for J; bases not matched to a gene: 6. CDR3 length equals 12 residues. In germline, CDR1 is GTSNPN, CDR2 SVGIG (reference sequence). CDR3 nucleotides: TGTGCCTGGAGCAGACAGGGAAGGGGCTACACCTTC. This codes for CAWSRQGRGYTF.

This chain uses TRBV7-2 with TRBJ2-5; TRBD2 agrees at 16 bases. Germline V gene data show CDR1 as SGHTA and CDR2 as FQGNSA. The length of the CDR3 is 16 residues. J gave up 4 bases and V 3 bases, and 2 bases lay outside the gene matches. CDR3: CASSLGLAGGGETQYF. CDR3 DNA: TGTGCCAGCAGCTTGGGACTAGCGGGGGGGGGAGAGACCCAGTACTTC.

CDR3 region: CASSIRTGQYEQYF. The CDR3 DNA is TGTGCCAGTAGTATACGGACAGGGCAGTACGAGCAGTACTTC. This chain joins TRBV19 and TRBJ2-7, with TRBD1 matching over 8 bases. J was trimmed by 4 bases and V by 2 bases; bases with no gene match: 4. Germline lookup yields CDR1 LNHDA and CDR2 SQIVND (reference sequence). The CDR3 totals 14 residues.

This clone was counted only a few times. V gene TRBV11-2 combines with J gene TRBJ2-4; TRBD2 matches at 8 bases. V gave up 5 bases and J gave up 7 bases; unmatched junction bases: 1. The CDR3 spans 12 residues. CDR1 and CDR2 from the germline V gene are SGHAT and FQNNGV. The CDR3 coding sequence is TGTGCCAGCAGCCCGGGGGGGAACATTCAGTACTTC. Translation: CASSPGGNIQYF. Using reference TRBV11-2 and TRBJ2-4 for the parts outside the CDR3, the full variable domain is EAGVAQSPRYKIIEKRQSVAFWCNPISGHATLYWYQQILGQGPKLLIQFQNNGVVDDSQLPKDRFSAERLKGVDSTLKIQPAKLEDSAVYLCASSPGGNIQYFGAGTRLSVL.

CDR3 protein: CASSLVGNEKLFF. The CDR3, as DNA: TGCGCCAGCAGCTTGGTCGGGAATGAAAAACTGTTTTTT. The chain recombines TRBV5-1 with TRBJ1-4; unclear D gene. Germline CDR1 and CDR2: SGHRS and YFSETQ. Trimming removed 0 bases at V and 5 bases at J, with 5 bases between. The CDR3 runs 13 residues.